Sequencing of this T cell receptor beta chain was carried out in a study of human T cells and chemical hapten exposure. As for this clonotype: Its antigen is not known.

The CDR3 covers 15 residues. Deletions cut 4 bases from V and 2 bases from J, with 16 bases between. Germline CDR1 is SGHDT and CDR2 is YYEEEE. Whole-study findings and limits: PT1 expanded TCR counts correlated positively with patch test score. Expanded TCRs were compared with controls, and the expanded TCRs formed significantly more large CDR3 similarity clusters.

The time point here: patch test 1, 2 weeks after DPC sensitization. The treatment: therapeutic diphenylcyclopropenone sensitization with weekly scalp DPC. TCRdb independently ran MiXCR on the RACE reads; one entry per CDR3 protein. The table includes around 120,000 distinct CDR3 sequences, approximately 13% detected once. The sequence was obtained from a young man with alopecia areata. Some clones in this sample may be carry-over from other donors' samples. The chain is built from TRBV5-6 and TRBJ2-7; perhaps TRBD1 as D (6 bases). The sample consisted of whole blood, taken in connection with sensitization to the hapten diphenylcyclopropenone (DPC). The DNA of the CDR3 is TGTGCCAGCAGCCAGTTTCGGACAGAGCCCTACGAGCAGTACTTC. This gives the protein CASSQFRTEPYEQYF.